These 3 T cell receptor beta chains originate from one sample sequenced in a study of T cells after yellow fever vaccination. TCRdb passed the 5' RACE reads through MiXCR, listing each CDR3 protein once. The sample lists some 560,000 distinct CDR3 sequences, 19% seen once, with approximately 14% in the top ten. The sequences come from PBMCs, collected 15 days after the yellow fever booster vaccination. These receptors came from a young man who received the YFV17D yellow fever vaccine.

This clonotype has a handful of counts. J is TRBJ2-5 and V is TRBV20-1; TRBD2 aligns across 9 bases. The V gene's germline CDR1 is DFQATT and CDR2 SNEGSKA (reference sequence). The CDR3 runs 17 residues. V trimming: 0 bases; J trimming: 4 bases; junction bases outside the gene matches: 12. The CDR3 reads CSARDLFAGGRAETQYF. For the CDR3, the DNA is TGCAGTGCTAGAGATCTTTTCGCGGGAGGGCGGGCAGAGACCCAGTACTTC.

CDR3: CATSDRDRTLYEQYF. The CDR3 DNA follows: TGTGCCACCAGCGACCGGGACAGGACTCTCTACGAGCAGTACTTC. The chain uses TRBV15 and TRBJ2-7; 8 bases align to TRBD1. V gave up 5 bases and J gave up 3 bases; unmatched junction bases: 9. The CDR3 sequence is 15 residues long. CDR1 LNHNV and CDR2 YYDKDF come from the germline V gene (reference sequence).

The chain is built from TRBV5-1 and TRBJ2-1; D ambiguous. The CDR3 sequence is 13 residues long. Deletions cut 6 bases from V and 8 bases from J, with 15 bases between. CDR1 and CDR2 from the germline V gene are SGHRS and YFSETQ. CDR3 sequence: CASTQKELDEQFF. CDR3 sequence (DNA): TGCGCCAGCACCCAGAAGGAGCTCGATGAGCAGTTCTTC. The full variable domain, rest sourced from reference TRBV5-1 and TRBJ2-1, is KAGVTQTPRYLIKTRGQQVTLSCSPISGHRSVSWYQQTPGQGLQFLFEYFSETQRNKGNFPGRFSGRQFSNSRSEMNVSTLELGDSALYLCASTQKELDEQFFGPGTRLTVL.